These 19 T cell receptor beta chains came from one sample sequenced in a study of T cell responses to AZD1222 COVID-19 vaccine. Here immunoSEQ multiplex PCR was the method, and the copy in TCRdb shows in-frame clones only, minus some. Of about 85,000 clones listed, around nine tenths are singletons. Sequenced here: peripheral blood, sampled on day 0 of AZD1222 vaccination. These receptor sequences come from an adult in good health.

The chain links TRBV7-9 to TRBJ1-4; TRBD1 agrees at 11 bases. The CDR3 runs 17 residues. V shed 3 bases and J 7 bases; nucleotides not matched to a gene: 10. Per germline, CDR1 SEHNR and CDR2 FQNEAQ (reference sequence). The CDR3 loop reads CASSFGQGAAGSEKLFF. The DNA for the CDR3 is TGTGCCAGCAGCTTCGGACAGGGGGCCGCCGGGAGTGAAAAACTGTTTTTT.

V gene TRBV18 combines with J gene TRBJ1-1; tentatively, D is TRBD1 (5 bases). V lost 6 bases, J lost 3 bases, and 8 bases lay in between. The germline V gene has CDR1 KGHSH and CDR2 LQKENI. There are 12 residues in the CDR3. CDR3 DNA: TGTGCCAGCTCCCAGGGCGACACTGAAGCTTTCTTT. This codes for CASSQGDTEAFF.

The chain uses TRBV11-2 and TRBJ1-2; weak D call: TRBD1 (5 bases). The CDR3 length is 12 residues. Trimming removed 8 bases from V and 4 bases from J, with 11 bases in between. CDR1 and CDR2 (germline): SGHAT, FQNNGV. The CDR3 sequence: CASRGPRYGYTF. The CDR3, as DNA: TGTGCCAGCCGGGGACCCCGCTATGGCTACACCTTC.

The J gene is TRBJ2-7, the V gene TRBV5-1; 13 bases map to TRBD2. This CDR3 contains 14 residues. Trimming cost V 7 bases and J 5 bases; bases outside gene matches: 6. Germline V gene data show CDR1 as SGHRS and CDR2 as YFSETQ. The CDR3 protein is CASCTGTSGDEQYF. CDR3 sequence (DNA): TGCGCCAGCTGTACCGGGACTAGCGGGGACGAGCAGTACTTC.

V gene TRBV11-2 combines with J gene TRBJ1-2, with D perhaps TRBD1 (6 bases). V lost 0 bases, J lost 3 bases, and 17 bases lay in between. CDR3 size: 17 residues. The germline V gene has CDR1 SGHAT and CDR2 FQNNGV. CDR3 amino acids: CASSLDWGGQPHYGYTF. In DNA form, the CDR3 reads TGTGCCAGCAGCTTAGATTGGGGAGGACAGCCACACTATGGCTACACCTTC.

The V gene is TRBV5-4, the J gene TRBJ2-2; no clear D. Trimming pared 3 bases from V and 4 bases from J, leaving 4 bases between. CDR1 and CDR2 from the germline V gene are SGHNT and YYREEE (reference sequence). The CDR3 is 12 amino acids. The CDR3 here is CASSSRTGELFF. CDR3 in DNA: TGTGCCAGCAGCTCCCGCACCGGGGAGCTGTTTTTT.

J is TRBJ1-4 and V is TRBV3-1 (or the pseudogene TRBV3-2); tentative D call: TRBD1 (5 bases). Germline lookup yields CDR1 LGHDT and CDR2 YNNKEL (reference sequence). This CDR3 comprises 17 residues. V was trimmed by 1 base and J by 4 bases, leaving 16 bases between them. CDR3 nucleotides: TGTGCCAGCAGCCAAGCTGGGATGGGGGAGAGTAATGAAAAACTGTTTTTT. It codes for CASSQAGMGESNEKLFF.

The chain recombines TRBV12-3 or TRBV12-4 with TRBJ1-1, with D unclear. Trimming took 6 bases from V and 0 from J, leaving 5 bases between them. The CDR3 is 12 amino acids. The chain's CDR3 is CASRVMNTEAFF. In DNA form, the CDR3 reads TGTGCCAGCAGGGTAATGAACACTGAAGCTTTCTTT.

The genes are TRBV27 and TRBJ2-5; TRBD1 matches 7 bases. The CDR3 extends over 14 amino acids. J was trimmed by 2 bases and V by 9 bases; bases with no gene match: 9. Germline V gives CDR1 MNHEY, CDR2 SMNVEV (reference sequence). The DNA for the CDR3 is TGTGCCAGTAAGAAACAGGGGCGGCAAGAGACCCAGTACTTC. This translates into CASKKQGRQETQYF.

V usage is TRBV3-1 (or the pseudogene TRBV3-2) and J usage is TRBJ1-2; 7 bases fit TRBD1. CDR3 length equals 15 residues. Germline values: CDR1 LGHDT, CDR2 YNNKEL (reference sequence). The V and J ends lost 1 base and 0 bases, in that order; junction bases with no gene match: 2. Here the CDR3 reads CASSQAGQPNYGYTF. The DNA of the CDR3 is TGTGCCAGCAGCCAAGCGGGACAGCCTAACTATGGCTACACCTTC.

This rearrangement joins TRBV19 to TRBJ1-1; D is possibly TRBD1 (5 bases). The CDR3 length is 15 residues. The V end lost 3 bases, the J end lost 0 bases, and 11 bases lay between the germline ends. CDR1 is LNHDA and CDR2 is SQIVND in the germline V gene (reference sequence). The CDR3: CASSIDDRLNTEAFF. The CDR3 DNA follows: TGTGCCAGTAGTATCGACGACAGATTGAACACTGAAGCTTTCTTT.

The J gene is TRBJ1-2, the V gene TRBV5-1, with 8 bases fitting TRBD1. The CDR3 has 15 amino acids. Trimming at V came to 0 bases and at J to 8 bases, leaving 9 bases not matched to a gene. Germline V gene sequence: CDR1 SGHRS, CDR2 YFSETQ. CDR3 sequence (DNA): TGCGCCAGCAGCTTGGTGGGGCAGGGGGCGAAGGGCTACACCTTC. Amino acids: CASSLVGQGAKGYTF.

The chain employs TRBV7-2 and TRBJ1-2; TRBD1 agrees at 8 bases. This CDR3 comprises 14 residues. Trimming at V came to 1 base and at J to 10 bases, leaving 8 bases not matched to a gene. Looked up from germline, CDR1 is SGHTA and CDR2 is FQGNSA. The CDR3 protein is CASSLGTGTYFYTF. For the CDR3, the DNA is TGTGCCAGCAGCTTAGGGACAGGGACCTATTTCTACACCTTC.

This chain joins TRBV6-6 and TRBJ2-2; unclear D gene. The CDR3 spans 14 residues. Germline CDR1 reads MNHNY; CDR2 reads SVGAGI (reference sequence). The V gene lost 8 bases and the J gene lost 1 base, with 11 bases spanning the gap. The CDR3 region is CASASEMNTGELFF. The CDR3, as DNA: TGTGCCAGCGCTTCTGAAATGAACACCGGGGAGCTGTTTTTT.

This chain joins TRBV7-9 and TRBJ2-5; TRBD1 matches 9 bases. This CDR3 has 14 residues. The V gene's germline CDR1 is SEHNR and CDR2 FQNEAQ (reference sequence). The ends lost 6 bases at V and 3 bases at J; junction bases unmatched: 5. CDR3 region: CASRLDRGKETQYF. The CDR3, as DNA: TGTGCCAGCAGACTGGACAGGGGTAAAGAGACCCAGTACTTC.

The J gene is TRBJ2-3, the V gene TRBV5-1; D call uncertain. The CDR3 extends over 14 amino acids. The germline CDR1 and CDR2 sequences are SGHRS and YFSETQ. The germline V and J ends were trimmed by 3 bases and 0 bases, with 8 bases remaining between them. CDR3 sequence reads: CASSSWASTDTQYF. The DNA of the CDR3 is TGCGCCAGCAGCTCCTGGGCAAGCACAGATACGCAGTATTTT.

This chain links TRBV27 with TRBJ1-2; TRBD1 is a possible D gene (6 bases). The germline CDR1 and CDR2 sequences are MNHEY and SMNVEV (reference sequence). V was clipped by 5 bases and J by 5 bases, with 15 bases between them. The CDR3 loop spans 14 amino acids. The CDR3 region has the DNA TGTGCCAGCAGTCATCGGGACATTGATTATGGCTACACCTTC. Protein product: CASSHRDIDYGYTF.

The chain is built from TRBV13 and TRBJ1-1, with a possible D match to TRBD1 (6 bases). V was trimmed by 4 bases and J by 0 bases, leaving 12 bases between them. CDR1 and CDR2 from the germline V gene are PRHDT and FYEKMQ (reference sequence). CDR3 length: 15 amino acids. The CDR3 reads CASSSRQDMNTEAFF. Written as DNA, the CDR3 is TGTGCCAGCAGCTCCCGACAGGATATGAACACTGAAGCTTTCTTT.

The chain couples TRBV2 to TRBJ1-5; perhaps TRBD1 as D (5 bases). Germline values: CDR1 SNHLY, CDR2 FYNNEI. Trimming shortened V by 7 bases and J by 3 bases, and 13 bases separated the two germline ends. This CDR3 spans 14 amino acids. CDR3 loop: CASNEQGINQPQHF. CDR3 bases: TGTGCCAGCAATGAGCAGGGAATCAATCAGCCCCAGCATTTT.